These 26 T cell receptor beta chains were all obtained from the same sample, sequenced in a study of radiotherapy plus CTLA-4 blockade in lung cancer. Assay: immunoSEQ multiplex PCR; the TCRdb copy retains only in-frame clones and omits some. The top ten hold 0.79% of the sample, which has approximately 80,000 clones, around 80% seen once. Sequenced material: peripheral blood, taken from a patient treated with radiotherapy plus ipilimumab. These receptors all come from a human donor with non-small cell lung cancer who had stable disease on radiotherapy plus ipilimumab.

The V and J genes are TRBV6-1 and TRBJ2-4; TRBD2 aligns across 10 bases. This CDR3 comprises 14 residues. The V and J ends lost 6 bases and 6 bases, in that order; junction bases with no gene match: 5. Germline loops: CDR1 MNHNS, CDR2 SASEGT. The CDR3 bases are TGTGCCAGCAGCCTAGCGGGAGAGGGAAACATTCAGTACTTC. Translating it yields CASSLAGEGNIQYF.

The V call is TRBV7-9, the J call TRBJ2-5; the match to TRBD2 covers 9 bases. V trimming: 5 bases; J trimming: 2 bases; junction bases outside the gene matches: 6. This CDR3 is 15 amino acids long. Germline lookup yields CDR1 SEHNR and CDR2 FQNEAQ (reference sequence). CDR3 nucleotides: TGTGCCAGCAGCATGGGGACTAGCCATCAAGAGACCCAGTACTTC. Translating it yields CASSMGTSHQETQYF.

The V call is TRBV5-1, the J call TRBJ1-2, with 9 positions matching TRBD1. The CDR3 is 16 residues long. V was pared by 0 bases and J by 5 bases, with 8 bases of the junction left unmatched. Germline CDR1 and CDR2: SGHRS and YFSETQ. The CDR3 DNA is TGCGCCAGCAGCTTGGATACGACAGGGGGGCGATATGGCTACACCTTC. Translated, it gives CASSLDTTGGRYGYTF.

The chain uses TRBV13 and TRBJ2-1; 12 nucleotides line up with TRBD2. Germline assignment: CDR1 PRHDT and CDR2 FYEKMQ (reference sequence). Trimming took 0 bases from V and 8 from J; bases not matched to a gene: 2. This CDR3 is built from 15 residues. The CDR3 region has the DNA TGTGCCAGCAGCTTAGGGACTAGCGGGAGTCATGAGCAGTTCTTC. Its translation is CASSLGTSGSHEQFF.

The chain is built from TRBV6-6 and TRBJ1-5; D remains ambiguous. The CDR3 length is 15 residues. CDR1 is MNHNY, CDR2 SVGAGI, per germline (reference sequence). Trimming took 7 bases from V and 2 from J, leaving 15 bases between them. Here the CDR3 reads CASTYEGKGNQPQHF. The CDR3 coding sequence is TGTGCCAGCACCTACGAGGGAAAGGGCAATCAGCCCCAGCATTTT.

CDR3 amino acids: CAIGDEQYF. CDR3 DNA sequence: TGCGCGATAGGGGACGAGCAGTACTTC. The chain links TRBV20-1 to TRBJ2-7, with a weak D call TRBD1 (5 bases). CDR1 and CDR2 from the germline V gene are DFQATT and SNEGSKA (reference sequence). The CDR3 is made up of 9 amino acids.

The rearrangement links TRBV7-8 to TRBJ1-5; D perhaps matches TRBD1 (5 bases). The CDR3 totals 14 residues. The germline gives CDR1 SGHVS, CDR2 FQNEAQ. The V and J ends lost 1 base and 4 bases respectively, with 8 bases between them. CDR3 DNA sequence: TGTGCCAGCAGCTTAGGCAGGGTTAATCAGCCCCAGCATTTT. Translated: CASSLGRVNQPQHF.

The rearrangement joins TRBV11-2 to TRBJ1-4; D call uncertain. CDR1 is SGHAT, CDR2 FQNNGV, per germline. This CDR3 is 15 amino acids long. Trimming cost V 2 bases and J 8 bases, with 15 bases left between them. CDR3 sequence: CASSLKSQAGEKLFF. CDR3 nucleotides: TGTGCCAGCAGCTTAAAATCCCAGGCCGGAGAAAAACTGTTTTTT.

This clone was counted between two and nine times. The genes are TRBV7-9 and TRBJ1-2; TRBD1 agrees at 9 bases. From germline, CDR1 is SEHNR and CDR2 FQNEAQ (reference sequence). The length of the CDR3 is 16 residues. The V and J ends lost 5 bases and 4 bases, in that order; junction bases with no gene match: 11. The CDR3 spells CASSPSVGTGTYGYTF. CDR3 DNA sequence: TGTGCCAGCAGCCCTAGTGTTGGGACAGGGACCTATGGCTACACCTTC.

The J gene is TRBJ1-1, the V gene TRBV27, with D maybe TRBD1 (5 bases). CDR1 is MNHEY, CDR2 SMNVEV, per germline (reference sequence). Deletions cut 5 bases from V and 1 base from J, with 14 bases between. The CDR3 length is 15 residues. This CDR3 is CASSAAQGRNTEAFF. CDR3 DNA: TGTGCCAGCAGTGCCGCCCAGGGTCGGAACACTGAAGCTTTCTTT.

The chain carries TRBV5-6 and TRBJ1-4; D call uncertain. Germline V lookup: CDR1 SGHDT, CDR2 YYEEEE. The germline V and J ends were trimmed by 3 bases and 0 bases, with 9 bases remaining between them. CDR3 length equals 15 residues. The DNA for the CDR3 is TGTGCCAGCAGCTCGTTAGATTCAACTAATGAAAAACTGTTTTTT. Its translation is CASSSLDSTNEKLFF.

V usage is TRBV11-3 and J usage is TRBJ1-1; D remains ambiguous. This CDR3 contains 13 residues. Trimming left V 1 base short and J 1 base short, with 4 bases between. The germline CDR1 and CDR2 sequences are SGHNT and YENEEA. In DNA, the CDR3 is TGTGCCAGCAGCTTAGTCCCGAACACTGAAGCTTTCTTT. The encoded protein is CASSLVPNTEAFF.

This clone was seen once. CDR3 sequence (DNA): TGCGCCAGCAGCGCGGACAGGGTGGGCACCGGGGAGCTGTTTTTT. Residues: CASSADRVGTGELFF. This rearrangement joins TRBV5-1 to TRBJ2-2; the match to TRBD1 covers 8 bases. The junction had 6 bases not matched to a gene; V was cut back by 4 bases and J by 4 bases. CDR1 is SGHRS and CDR2 is YFSETQ in the germline V gene. CDR3 length: 15 residues.

This clone came up a few times. V usage is TRBV7-9 and J usage is TRBJ2-6, with D possibly being TRBD1 or TRBD2 (5 bases each). Germline values: CDR1 SEHNR, CDR2 FQNEAQ (reference sequence). The germline V and J ends were trimmed by 6 bases and 0 bases, with 9 bases remaining between them. The CDR3 sequence is 15 residues long. CDR3 nucleotides: TGTGCCAGCAGACCTGGGACCTCTGGGGCCAACGTCCTGACTTTC. The encoded protein is CASRPGTSGANVLTF.

V gene TRBV29-1 combines with J gene TRBJ2-1, with D perhaps TRBD2 (5 bases). Germline lookup yields CDR1 SQVTM and CDR2 ANQGSEA. The CDR3 extends over 11 amino acids. With 6 bases removed from V and 7 bases from J, the gap between germline ends came to 10 bases. The CDR3 coding sequence is TGCAGCGTCACCTTAGCGAATGAGCAGTTCTTC. Protein sequence: CSVTLANEQFF.

This clone was observed once. The chain combines TRBV6-4 with TRBJ1-6; D is unresolved. V lost 4 bases and J 7 bases, leaving 11 bases between the germline ends. This CDR3 spans 14 amino acids. Germline CDR1 is MRHNA and CDR2 is SNTAGT. The CDR3 DNA sequence: TGTGCCAGCAGTGGGGAGGCGAAGAATTCACCCCTCCACTTT. This translates into CASSGEAKNSPLHF.

This clone occurred once. The chain has TRBV30 and TRBJ1-2, with D perhaps matching TRBD1 (6 bases). Between the trimmed V and J ends, which lost 1 base and 4 bases, there was a span of 19 bases. The CDR3 runs to 16 residues. Germline lookup yields CDR1 GTSNPN and CDR2 SVGIG (reference sequence). The DNA of the CDR3 is TGTGCCTGGAGTGCTTTTACAGGGCCGTTCCCCTATGGCTACACCTTC. This translates into CAWSAFTGPFPYGYTF.

This clone was seen a single time. J is TRBJ2-7 and V is TRBV4-1, with 9 bases aligning to TRBD2. Germline CDR1 is MGHRA and CDR2 is YSYEKL. V trimming: 4 bases; J trimming: 2 bases; junction bases outside the gene matches: 9. The CDR3 runs 16 residues. As DNA, the CDR3 is TGCGCCAGCAGCCCTCTCCCGCCTAGCGGGACCTACGAGCAGTACTTC. It codes for CASSPLPPSGTYEQYF.

V gene TRBV19 combines with J gene TRBJ2-3; the D gene is possibly TRBD1 (5 bases). Looked up from germline, CDR1 is LNHDA and CDR2 is SQIVND (reference sequence). The CDR3 is 14 amino acids. Trimming pared 4 bases from V and 1 base from J, leaving 9 bases between. The CDR3 DNA reads as TGTGCCAGTAGTAAAACAGGACGCACAGATACGCAGTATTTT. As protein: CASSKTGRTDTQYF.

The chain recombines TRBV19 with TRBJ2-7; no reliable D call. The CDR3 consists of 14 residues. Trimming pared 6 bases from V and 0 bases from J, leaving 12 bases between. Germline V gives CDR1 LNHDA, CDR2 SQIVND (reference sequence). The CDR3 sequence is CASRSFESSYEQYF. CDR3 DNA sequence: TGTGCCAGTAGGAGTTTCGAGAGCTCCTACGAGCAGTACTTC.

The chain uses TRBV7-9 and TRBJ2-7; D might be TRBD2 (6 bases). V was cut by 5 bases and J by 5 bases, with 13 bases left in between. From germline, CDR1 is SEHNR and CDR2 FQNEAQ (reference sequence). CDR3 length equals 13 residues. The CDR3 DNA is TGTGCCAGCAGCCCAGCGGGTAGGGACGAGCAGTACTTC. Translating it yields CASSPAGRDEQYF.

The chain recombines TRBV19 with TRBJ2-7, with D uncertain. From germline, CDR1 is LNHDA and CDR2 SQIVND (reference sequence). The CDR3 is 14 residues long. Trimming left V 2 bases short and J 3 bases short, with 11 bases between. The CDR3 is CASSIQASNYEQYF. The CDR3, as DNA: TGTGCCAGTAGTATACAGGCTTCAAACTACGAGCAGTACTTC.

This chain connects TRBV30 to TRBJ1-2; 8 bases align to TRBD1. CDR1 is GTSNPN, CDR2 SVGIG, per germline (reference sequence). This CDR3 has 13 residues. The ends lost 0 bases at V and 8 bases at J; junction bases unmatched: 5. The DNA of the CDR3 is TGTGCCTGGAGTGTGCAGGGGGCATGGGGCTACACCTTC. This codes for CAWSVQGAWGYTF.

The chain has TRBV6-4 and TRBJ2-1; tentatively, D is TRBD2 (5 bases). The V and J ends lost 4 bases and 3 bases respectively, with 13 bases between them. CDR1 is MRHNA, CDR2 SNTAGT, per germline. This CDR3 spans 15 amino acids. For the CDR3, the DNA is TGTGCCAGCAGTGTAGAGGCGGGTCTCTACAATGAGCAGTTCTTC. Protein sequence: CASSVEAGLYNEQFF.

This sequence joins TRBV10-1 and TRBJ2-5; D not certain. Germline V gene data show CDR1 as WNHNN and CDR2 as SYGVQD (reference sequence). The CDR3 loop spans 15 amino acids. V dropped 3 bases and J dropped 2 bases, with 13 bases sitting between them. CDR3: CASSDGRAPQETQYF. CDR3 in DNA: TGCGCCAGCAGTGATGGAAGGGCACCGCAAGAGACCCAGTACTTC.

Worth noting for this clone: Distinct nucleotide sequences in the sample also encode this CDR3. The chain recombines TRBV30 with TRBJ2-1, with 8 positions matching TRBD2. Trimming removed 0 bases from V and 7 bases from J; junction bases left unmatched: 8. Germline CDR1 reads GTSNPN; CDR2 reads SVGIG (reference sequence). This CDR3 has 15 residues. In DNA, the CDR3 is TGTGCCTGGAGTGTACTGGCGGGAGGCCGGAATGAGCAGTTCTTC. Translation: CAWSVLAGGRNEQFF.